This is a list of T cell receptor beta chains from one sample in a study of cytomegalovirus exposure and HLA in healthy donors. Using immunoSEQ multiplex PCR, the repertoire was profiled, and TCRdb retains in-frame clones only, with some absent. This table has 43,000 or so clones, approximately 77% appearing once. Sequenced material: PBMCs. These receptors all come from a man aged 25-40 years in good health and CMV-seronegative. The CDR3 runs from the conserved cysteine through the conserved F or W.

j_gene: TRBJ2-1; v_gene: TRBV2; CDR3aa: CASEVGLAYNEQFF
j_gene: TRBJ2-3; v_gene: TRBV2; CDR3aa: CASSIGQGTDTQYF
j_gene: TRBJ2-3; v_gene: TRBV27; CDR3aa: CASSPPRLAGVGDTQYF
j_gene: TRBJ2-5; v_gene: TRBV27; CDR3aa: CASSSAGAGKETQYF
j_gene: TRBJ1-2; v_gene: TRBV18; CDR3aa: CASIGGQGYGYTF
j_gene: TRBJ2-3; v_gene: TRBV7-2; CDR3aa: CASMLTGSTDTQYF
j_gene: TRBJ2-1; v_gene: TRBV11-3; CDR3aa: CASSQRRGSYNEQFF
j_gene: TRBJ1-2; v_gene: TRBV19; CDR3aa: CASSAAPGNYGYTF
j_gene: TRBJ2-7; v_gene: TRBV20-1; CDR3aa: CSAPSSYEQYF
j_gene: TRBJ2-1; v_gene: TRBV11-2; CDR3aa: CASIEWGASGSNEQFF
j_gene: TRBJ1-1; v_gene: TRBV2; CDR3aa: CASREGWQFRAFF
j_gene: TRBJ2-3; v_gene: TRBV27; CDR3aa: CASSKGLARSTDTQYF
j_gene: TRBJ2-1; v_gene: TRBV27; CDR3aa: CASTQKRGGKGYNEQFF
j_gene: TRBJ1-4; v_gene: TRBV7-9; CDR3aa: CASSPNSGTGNEKLFF
j_gene: TRBJ1-2; v_gene: TRBV27; CDR3aa: CASSLSRGRGYTF
j_gene: TRBJ1-1; v_gene: TRBV5-5; CDR3aa: CASSDPGQGDTEAFF
j_gene: TRBJ1-1; v_gene: TRBV5-6; CDR3aa: CASSLGAGQSNTEAFF
j_gene: TRBJ2-7; v_gene: TRBV4-3; CDR3aa: CASSHEYSGTGVNEQYF
j_gene: TRBJ2-2; v_gene: TRBV5-1; CDR3aa: CASSLPGTSGTIGELFF
j_gene: TRBJ2-7; v_gene: TRBV9; CDR3aa: CASSVAPASGGYEQYF
j_gene: TRBJ1-5; v_gene: TRBV7-2; CDR3aa: CASSLATNQPQHF
j_gene: TRBJ2-5; v_gene: TRBV4-1; CDR3aa: CASSHTWQDKEAQYF
j_gene: TRBJ2-3; v_gene: TRBV6-1; CDR3aa: CASPATDRITDTQYF
j_gene: TRBJ2-7; v_gene: TRBV9; CDR3aa: CASSGPPGQANEQYF
j_gene: TRBJ2-1; v_gene: TRBV7-9; CDR3aa: CASSPLGLAGENEQFF
j_gene: TRBJ2-7; v_gene: TRBV11-2; CDR3aa: CASSMLAGGVYEQYF
j_gene: TRBJ2-2; v_gene: TRBV18; CDR3aa: CASSPRLAGSATGELFF
j_gene: TRBJ2-7; v_gene: TRBV6-5; CDR3aa: CASSFGSAYEQYF
j_gene: TRBJ2-2; v_gene: TRBV7-6; CDR3aa: CASKTDRLNTGELFF
j_gene: TRBJ2-7; v_gene: TRBV10-2; CDR3aa: CASSESGSLGEQYF
j_gene: TRBJ2-1; v_gene: TRBV7-6; CDR3aa: CASSYSSYNEQFF
j_gene: TRBJ2-1; v_gene: TRBV5-6; CDR3aa: CASSLDVSTGKQFF
j_gene: TRBJ2-3; v_gene: TRBV7-6; CDR3aa: CASSQRRTESTDTQYF
j_gene: TRBJ2-5; v_gene: TRBV28; CDR3aa: CASTSTGFQTQYF
j_gene: TRBJ1-3; v_gene: TRBV27; CDR3aa: CASRDRVASTIYF
j_gene: TRBJ1-1; v_gene: TRBV9; CDR3aa: CASRRGQGARGSYRAFF
j_gene: TRBJ2-2; v_gene: TRBV18; CDR3aa: CASSPTRPGQGTNTGELFF
j_gene: TRBJ1-2; v_gene: TRBV6-6; CDR3aa: CASSLIPYYGYTF
j_gene: TRBJ2-1; v_gene: TRBV6-1; CDR3aa: CASGGVLAVHNEQFF
j_gene: TRBJ2-3; v_gene: TRBV7-2; CDR3aa: CASSLHTAGRGGTDTQYF